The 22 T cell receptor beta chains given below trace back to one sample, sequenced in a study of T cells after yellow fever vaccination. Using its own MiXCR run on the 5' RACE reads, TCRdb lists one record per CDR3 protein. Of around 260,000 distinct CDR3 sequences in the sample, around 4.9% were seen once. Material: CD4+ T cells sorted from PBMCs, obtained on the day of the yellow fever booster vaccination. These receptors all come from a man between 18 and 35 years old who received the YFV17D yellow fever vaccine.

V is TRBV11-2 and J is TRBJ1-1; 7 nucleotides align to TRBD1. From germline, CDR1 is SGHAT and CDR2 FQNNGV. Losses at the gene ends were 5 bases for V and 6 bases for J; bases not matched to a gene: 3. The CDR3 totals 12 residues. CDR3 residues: CASSGQVSEAFF. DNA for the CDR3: TGTGCCAGCAGCGGACAGGTCTCTGAAGCTTTCTTT. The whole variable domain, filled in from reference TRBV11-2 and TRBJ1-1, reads EAGVAQSPRYKIIEKRQSVAFWCNPISGHATLYWYQQILGQGPKLLIQFQNNGVVDDSQLPKDRFSAERLKGVDSTLKIQPAKLEDSAVYLCASSGQVSEAFFGQGTRLTVV.

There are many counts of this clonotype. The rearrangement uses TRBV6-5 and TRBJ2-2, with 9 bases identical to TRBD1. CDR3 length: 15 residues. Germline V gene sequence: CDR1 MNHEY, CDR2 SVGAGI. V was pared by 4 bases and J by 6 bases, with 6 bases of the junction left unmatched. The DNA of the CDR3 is TGTGCCAGCAGTTTCGGACAGGGGTGGGCCGGGGAGCTGTTTTTT. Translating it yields CASSFGQGWAGELFF.

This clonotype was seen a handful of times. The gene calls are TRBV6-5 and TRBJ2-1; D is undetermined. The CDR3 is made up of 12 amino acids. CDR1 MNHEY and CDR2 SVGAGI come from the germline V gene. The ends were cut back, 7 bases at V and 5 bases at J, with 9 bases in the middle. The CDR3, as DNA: TGTGCCAGCATGGGGAACAACAATGAGCAGTTCTTC. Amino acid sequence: CASMGNNNEQFF.

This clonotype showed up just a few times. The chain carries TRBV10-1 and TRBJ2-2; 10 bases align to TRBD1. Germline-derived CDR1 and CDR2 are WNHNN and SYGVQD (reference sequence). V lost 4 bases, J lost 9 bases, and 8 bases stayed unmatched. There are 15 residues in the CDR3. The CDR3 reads CASSGGQGGHRELFF. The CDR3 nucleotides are TGCGCCAGCAGTGGCGGACAGGGGGGCCACCGGGAGCTGTTTTTT.

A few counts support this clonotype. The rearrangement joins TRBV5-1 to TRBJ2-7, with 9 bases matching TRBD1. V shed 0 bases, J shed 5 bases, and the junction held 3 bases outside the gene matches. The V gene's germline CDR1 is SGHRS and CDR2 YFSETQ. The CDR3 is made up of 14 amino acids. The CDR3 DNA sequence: TGCGCCAGCAGCTTGGGGGACAGGGCCAACGAGCAGTACTTC. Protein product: CASSLGDRANEQYF.

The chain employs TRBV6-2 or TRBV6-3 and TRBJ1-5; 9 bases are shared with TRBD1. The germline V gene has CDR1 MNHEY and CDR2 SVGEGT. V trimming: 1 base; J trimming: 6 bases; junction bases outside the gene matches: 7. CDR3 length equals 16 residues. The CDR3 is CASSYYGRQGGQPQHF. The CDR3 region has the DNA TGTGCCAGCAGTTACTACGGGAGACAGGGGGGTCAGCCCCAGCATTTT.

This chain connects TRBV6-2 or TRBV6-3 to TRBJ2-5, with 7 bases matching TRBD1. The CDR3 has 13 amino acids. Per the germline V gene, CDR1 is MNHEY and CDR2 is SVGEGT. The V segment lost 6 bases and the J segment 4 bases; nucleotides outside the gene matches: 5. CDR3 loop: CASRATGVETQYF. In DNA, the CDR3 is TGTGCCAGCAGAGCTACAGGGGTAGAGACCCAGTACTTC.

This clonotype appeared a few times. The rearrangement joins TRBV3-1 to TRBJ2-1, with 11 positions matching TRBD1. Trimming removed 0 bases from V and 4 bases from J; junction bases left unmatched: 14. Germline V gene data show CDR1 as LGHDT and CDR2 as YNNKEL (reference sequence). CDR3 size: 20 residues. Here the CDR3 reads CASSQDWRGQGGGAYNEQFF. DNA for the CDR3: TGTGCCAGCAGCCAAGATTGGCGGGGACAGGGGGGAGGCGCTTACAATGAGCAGTTCTTC.

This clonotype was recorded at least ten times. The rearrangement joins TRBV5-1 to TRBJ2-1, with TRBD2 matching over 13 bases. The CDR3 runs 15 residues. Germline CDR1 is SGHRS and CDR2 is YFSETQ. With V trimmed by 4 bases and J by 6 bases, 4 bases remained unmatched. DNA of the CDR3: TGCGCCAGCAGCCTAACTAGCGGGGGGGCCAATGAGCAGTTCTTC. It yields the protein CASSLTSGGANEQFF.

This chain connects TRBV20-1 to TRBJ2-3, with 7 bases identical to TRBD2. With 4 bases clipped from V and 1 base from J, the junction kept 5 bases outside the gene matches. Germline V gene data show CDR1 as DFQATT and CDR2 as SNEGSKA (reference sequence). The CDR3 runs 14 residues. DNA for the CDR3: TGCAGTGCTAAGCGGGGTTGGGGCACAGATACGCAGTATTTT. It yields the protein CSAKRGWGTDTQYF.

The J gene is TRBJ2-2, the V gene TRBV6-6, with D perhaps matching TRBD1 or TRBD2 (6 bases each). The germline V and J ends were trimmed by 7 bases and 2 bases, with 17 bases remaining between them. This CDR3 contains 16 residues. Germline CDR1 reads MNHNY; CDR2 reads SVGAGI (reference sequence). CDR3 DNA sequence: TGTGCCAGCACCTTACAGGGAGGCAAAAACACCGGGGAGCTGTTTTTT. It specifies CASTLQGGKNTGELFF.

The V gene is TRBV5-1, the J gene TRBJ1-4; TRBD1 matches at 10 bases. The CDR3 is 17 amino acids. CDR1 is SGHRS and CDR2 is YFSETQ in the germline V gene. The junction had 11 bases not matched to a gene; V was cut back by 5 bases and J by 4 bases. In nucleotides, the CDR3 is TGCGCCAGCAGAGGACAGGGGGGAGACCTGAGTAATGAAAAACTGTTTTTT. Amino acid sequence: CASRGQGGDLSNEKLFF.

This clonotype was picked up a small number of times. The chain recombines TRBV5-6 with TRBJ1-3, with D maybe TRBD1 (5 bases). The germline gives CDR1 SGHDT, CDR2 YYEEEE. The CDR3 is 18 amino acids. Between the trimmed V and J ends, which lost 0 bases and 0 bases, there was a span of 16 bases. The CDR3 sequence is CASSLGPPSGSSGNTIYF. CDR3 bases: TGTGCCAGCAGCTTGGGCCCTCCCTCAGGGTCCTCTGGAAACACCATATATTTT.

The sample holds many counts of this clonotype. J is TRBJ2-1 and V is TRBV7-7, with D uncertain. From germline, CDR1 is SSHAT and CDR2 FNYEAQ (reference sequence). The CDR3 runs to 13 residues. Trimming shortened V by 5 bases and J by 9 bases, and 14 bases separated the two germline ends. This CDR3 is CASSPEQVGEQFF. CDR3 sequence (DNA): TGTGCCAGCAGCCCAGAGCAGGTCGGTGAGCAGTTCTTC.

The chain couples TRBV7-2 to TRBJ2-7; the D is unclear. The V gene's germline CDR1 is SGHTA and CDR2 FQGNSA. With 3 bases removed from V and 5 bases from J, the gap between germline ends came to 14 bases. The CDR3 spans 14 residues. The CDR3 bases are TGTGCCAGCAGCTTGCTACCCGGCTCTCACGAGCAGTACGTC. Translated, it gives CASSLLPGSHEQYV.

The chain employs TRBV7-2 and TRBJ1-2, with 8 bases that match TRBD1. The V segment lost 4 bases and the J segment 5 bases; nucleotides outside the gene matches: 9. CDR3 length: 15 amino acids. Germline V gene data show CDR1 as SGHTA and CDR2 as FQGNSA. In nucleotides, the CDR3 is TGTGCCAGCAGCTCGCCGGACAGGGCCGAATATGGCTACACCTTC. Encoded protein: CASSSPDRAEYGYTF. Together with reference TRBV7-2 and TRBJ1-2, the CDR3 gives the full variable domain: GAGVSQSPSNKVTEKGKDVELRCDPISGHTALYWYRQSLGQGLEFLIYFQGNSAPDKSGLPSDRFSAERTGGSVSTLTIQRTQQEDSAVYLCASSSPDRAEYGYTFGSGTRLTVV.

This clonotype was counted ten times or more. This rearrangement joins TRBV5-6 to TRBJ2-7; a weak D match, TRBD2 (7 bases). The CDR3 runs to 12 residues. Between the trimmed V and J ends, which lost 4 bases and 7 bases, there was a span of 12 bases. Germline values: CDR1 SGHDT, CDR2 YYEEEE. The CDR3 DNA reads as TGTGCCAGCAGCCCGGGGGGCCGGGAGCAGTACGTC. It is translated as CASSPGGREQYV.

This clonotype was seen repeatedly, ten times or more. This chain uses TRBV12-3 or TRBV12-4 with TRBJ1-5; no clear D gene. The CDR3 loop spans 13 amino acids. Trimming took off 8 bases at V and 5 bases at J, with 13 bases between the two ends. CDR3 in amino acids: CASRRRADQPQHF. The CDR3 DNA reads TGTGCCAGCCGCCGGAGGGCGGATCAGCCCCAGCATTTT.

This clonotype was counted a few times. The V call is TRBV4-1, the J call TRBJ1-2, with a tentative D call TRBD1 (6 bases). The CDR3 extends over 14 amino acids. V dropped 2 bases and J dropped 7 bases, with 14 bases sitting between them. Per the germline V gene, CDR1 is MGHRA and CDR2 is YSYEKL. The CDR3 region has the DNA TGCGCCAGCAGCCAACCGCGGGGGCGTGCTGGCTACACCTTC. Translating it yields CASSQPRGRAGYTF.

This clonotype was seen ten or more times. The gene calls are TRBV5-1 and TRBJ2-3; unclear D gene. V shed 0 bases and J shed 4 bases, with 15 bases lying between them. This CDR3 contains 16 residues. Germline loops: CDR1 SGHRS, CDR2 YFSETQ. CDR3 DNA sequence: TGCGCCAGCAGCTTGGTTGGATTGGGGTCCGCAGATACGCAGTATTTT. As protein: CASSLVGLGSADTQYF.

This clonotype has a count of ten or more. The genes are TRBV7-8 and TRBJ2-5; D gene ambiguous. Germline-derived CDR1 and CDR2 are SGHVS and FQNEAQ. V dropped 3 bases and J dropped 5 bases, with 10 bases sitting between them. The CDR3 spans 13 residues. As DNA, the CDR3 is TGTGCCAGCAGCTTCGTAATCCGGGAGACCCAGTACTTC. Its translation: CASSFVIRETQYF.

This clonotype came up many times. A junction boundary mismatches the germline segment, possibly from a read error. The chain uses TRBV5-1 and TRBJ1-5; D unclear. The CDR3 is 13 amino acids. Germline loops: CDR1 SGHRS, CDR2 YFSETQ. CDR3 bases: TGTGCCAGCAGCTTGGAGGGCCATCAGCCCCAGCATTTT. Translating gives CASSLEGHQPQHF.